This TCR beta chain was documented in a study of T cell repertoires in cytomegalovirus infection. Study in general: CMV infection together with matching HLA type was indicated by public TCR beta signatures.

The germline gives CDR1 ENHRY, CDR2 SYGVKD. Between the trimmed V and J ends, which lost 2 bases and 4 bases, there was a span of 14 bases. The CDR3 has 15 residues. TCRdb re-analysed the reads in MiXCR, keeping a single row per CDR3 protein. The top ten hold approximately 30% of the sample, which has around 190,000 distinct CDR3 sequences, approximately 15% seen once. There are many counts of this clonotype. V is TRBV10-3 and J is TRBJ2-5; D may match TRBD1 or TRBD2 (6 bases each). The sequencing sample was made of PBMCs. The receptor comes from a human donor in good health (CMV status not recorded). Some clones in this sample may be carry-over from other donors' samples. The CDR3 bases are TGTGCCATCAGTGAGGAGAGGGGGGTCGGAGAGACCCAGTACTTC. Its protein product is CAISEERGVGETQYF.